One sample yielded the 32 T cell receptor beta chains listed below, sequenced in a study of PD-1 blockade in mismatch repair-deficient tumors. Repertoires were generated with immunoSEQ multiplex PCR, while TCRdb's copy carries only in-frame clones and drops some. This sample has tens of thousands of clones, with about 76% found just once. The sequenced sample was peripheral blood, obtained 4 weeks after starting pembrolizumab. The receptors were gathered from an adult with mismatch repair-deficient cancer.

This clone was counted between two and nine times. V is TRBV11-2 and J is TRBJ2-7, with TRBD2 identical over 8 bases. Germline V CDR1 and CDR2: SGHAT, FQNNGV. The V and J ends lost 5 bases and 0 bases, in that order; junction bases with no gene match: 6. This CDR3 spans 15 amino acids. For the CDR3, the DNA is TGTGCCAGCAGCCTCGGTAGCGGGAACTCCTACGAGCAGTACTTC. Amino acids: CASSLGSGNSYEQYF.

The chain links TRBV10-1 to TRBJ2-2; D is possibly TRBD2 (6 bases). V lost 5 bases and J lost 2, with 9 bases in between. CDR1 and CDR2 from the germline V gene are WNHNN and SYGVQD (reference sequence). The CDR3 runs 14 residues. The CDR3 DNA reads as TGCGCCAGCAGTAAGCGGGCAAACACCGGGGAGCTGTTTTTT. It is translated as CASSKRANTGELFF.

This rearrangement joins TRBV28 to TRBJ2-2; D unresolved. In germline, CDR1 is MDHEN, CDR2 SYDVKM. The ends were cut back, 6 bases at V and 6 bases at J, with 8 bases in the middle. The CDR3 is made up of 12 amino acids. CDR3 in amino acids: CASSDLPGELFF. DNA for the CDR3: TGTGCCAGCAGCGACCTCCCCGGGGAGCTGTTTTTT.

The V and J genes are TRBV6-5 and TRBJ2-3; D possibly corresponds to TRBD1 (6 bases). CDR1 and CDR2 from the germline V gene are MNHEY and SVGAGI. The CDR3 covers 14 residues. Trimming removed 6 bases from V and 2 bases from J, with 12 bases in between. CDR3 nucleotides: TGTGCCAGCAGCCGGACAGTTATCACAGATACGCAGTATTTT. Protein sequence: CASSRTVITDTQYF.

The chain employs TRBV10-3 and TRBJ2-6, with 7 bases that match TRBD1. With 5 bases clipped from V and 4 bases from J, the junction kept 11 bases outside the gene matches. This CDR3 is built from 17 residues. Germline lookup yields CDR1 ENHRY and CDR2 SYGVKD. The CDR3: CAISPRGTGVGANVLTF. Here the CDR3 DNA reads TGTGCCATCAGTCCAAGAGGCACAGGGGTGGGGGCCAACGTCCTGACTTTC.

This chain links TRBV13 with TRBJ1-2; TRBD1 matches at 7 bases. The CDR3 loop spans 15 amino acids. Losses at the gene ends were 3 bases for V and 4 bases for J; bases not matched to a gene: 8. Germline values: CDR1 PRHDT, CDR2 FYEKMQ (reference sequence). CDR3 coding DNA: TGTGCCAGCAGCTTGGGGGGGACAGTAGCCTATGGCTACACCTTC. Amino acids: CASSLGGTVAYGYTF.

V is TRBV7-9 and J is TRBJ2-2, with a weak D call TRBD2 (6 bases). Germline V gene sequence: CDR1 SEHNR, CDR2 FQNEAQ (reference sequence). Trimming stripped 7 bases from V and 4 bases from J, with 16 bases between. This CDR3 contains 15 residues. The CDR3 DNA reads TGTGCCAGCATCAAGACGGGGGAGGTCACCGGGGAGCTGTTTTTT. It translates to CASIKTGEVTGELFF.

The V gene is TRBV28, the J gene TRBJ2-3, with D possibly called TRBD1 or TRBD2 (5 bases each). Per germline, CDR1 MDHEN and CDR2 SYDVKM. CDR3 length: 17 amino acids. V was shortened by 3 bases and J by 1 base, with 17 bases between the two germline ends. The CDR3 nucleotides are TGTGCCAGCAGTTTGGGGGAAGGGAAAGGGGGCACAGATACGCAGTATTTT. This gives the protein CASSLGEGKGGTDTQYF.

The V call is TRBV18, the J call TRBJ1-2; D is ambiguous. This CDR3 region has 15 residues. Germline-derived CDR1 and CDR2 are KGHSH and LQKENI. Trimming shortened V by 2 bases and J by 1 base, and 11 bases separated the two germline ends. This CDR3 reads CASSPRDTFNYGYTF. The CDR3 nucleotides are TGTGCCAGCTCACCAAGAGACACCTTTAACTATGGCTACACCTTC.

The V gene is TRBV27, the J gene TRBJ2-5, with D unresolved. Trimming removed 2 bases from V and 5 bases from J, with 12 bases in between. The CDR3 runs 14 residues. Germline CDR1 is MNHEY and CDR2 is SMNVEV (reference sequence). The DNA for the CDR3 is TGTGCCAGCAGTTTAATCCAGGTCGGGGAGACCCAGTACTTC. Translating gives CASSLIQVGETQYF.

This chain links TRBV2 with TRBJ1-4; 9 positions agree with TRBD1. CDR1 and CDR2 (germline): SNHLY, FYNNEI. There are 13 residues in the CDR3. The ends lost 7 bases at V and 8 bases at J; junction bases unmatched: 5. The CDR3, as DNA: TGTGCCAGCAACAGGGGGCGAGCCGAAAAACTGTTTTTT. Amino acid sequence: CASNRGRAEKLFF.

This clone came up a few times. This chain connects TRBV5-5 to TRBJ2-3; TRBD1 is a possible D gene (6 bases). This CDR3 spans 12 amino acids. Looked up from germline, CDR1 is SGHKS and CDR2 is YYEKEE (reference sequence). Between the trimmed V and J ends, which lost 1 base and 11 bases, there was a span of 11 bases. The CDR3 loop is CASSLKGDGQYF. DNA of the CDR3: TGTGCCAGCAGCTTGAAGGGGGACGGGCAGTATTTT.

This clone was seen a single time. The rearrangement links TRBV6-5 to TRBJ1-2, with a possible D match to TRBD1 (6 bases). The germline gives CDR1 MNHEY, CDR2 SVGAGI. This CDR3 has 16 amino acids. V shed 2 bases and J shed 4 bases, with 17 bases lying between them. The CDR3 region is CASSYGHAGDSYGYTF. The CDR3, as DNA: TGTGCCAGCAGTTACGGCCATGCAGGGGATAGCTATGGCTACACCTTC.

The DNA of the CDR3 is TGTGCCAGCAGTTTATTTATCTTATCGGGCGAGCAGTACTTC. Translation: CASSLFILSGEQYF. This rearrangement joins TRBV28 to TRBJ2-7; D is ambiguous. Germline CDR1 is MDHEN and CDR2 is SYDVKM. The CDR3 extends over 14 amino acids. Trimming took off 1 base at V and 6 bases at J, with 13 bases between the two ends.

The chain employs TRBV6-5 and TRBJ1-1; no clear D gene. Germline V gives CDR1 MNHEY, CDR2 SVGAGI. Trimming took 3 bases from V and 6 from J, leaving 14 bases between them. There are 14 residues in the CDR3. The CDR3 DNA reads as TGTGCCAGCAGTTATAGTAGTCGCGCCCCTGAAGCTTTCTTT. Protein: CASSYSSRAPEAFF.

The rearrangement joins TRBV29-1 to TRBJ1-1, with D perhaps matching TRBD1 (5 bases). This CDR3 comprises 14 residues. Germline V lookup: CDR1 SQVTM, CDR2 ANQGSEA. V was cut by 3 bases and J by 3 bases, with 14 bases left in between. The CDR3 DNA sequence: TGCAGCGTTGAGGGGCGGGAGGGGTACACTGAAGCTTTCTTT. Amino acid sequence: CSVEGREGYTEAFF.

The rearrangement uses TRBV4-2 and TRBJ2-7; D gene ambiguous. This CDR3 is 17 amino acids long. V lost 1 base and J lost 0, with 16 bases in between. Germline CDR1 and CDR2: LGHNA and YNFKEQ. Written as DNA, the CDR3 is TGTGCCAGCAGCCAAGTAGGATCGGGCCAACCCTCCTACGAGCAGTACTTC. It translates to CASSQVGSGQPSYEQYF.

V usage is TRBV11-3 and J usage is TRBJ2-3, with TRBD2 matching 12 bases. CDR3 size: 15 residues. After removal of 4 bases from V and 4 bases from J, the junction contained 3 bases not matched to a gene. Germline V gives CDR1 SGHNT, CDR2 YENEEA. For the CDR3, the DNA is TGTGCCAGCAGCTCTAGCGGGAGGGTTTCAGATACGCAGTATTTT. It translates to CASSSSGRVSDTQYF.

This clone was detected only once. The chain uses TRBV30 and TRBJ2-5, with TRBD2 matching over 11 bases. V dropped 5 bases and J dropped 5; count of bases not matched to a gene: 7. CDR1 is GTSNPN and CDR2 is SVGIG in the germline V gene (reference sequence). The length of the CDR3 is 14 residues. DNA for the CDR3: TGTGCCTGGGGACTAGCGGGTCTATGGGAGACCCAGTACTTC. Translating gives CAWGLAGLWETQYF.

V gene TRBV5-1 combines with J gene TRBJ1-2, with TRBD1 matching 8 bases. V shed 4 bases and J 2 bases; nucleotides not matched to a gene: 7. The germline V gene has CDR1 SGHRS and CDR2 YFSETQ. This CDR3 spans 15 amino acids. The chain's CDR3 is CASSPGTGGNYGYTF. The CDR3 DNA reads as TGCGCCAGCAGCCCAGGGACAGGTGGGAACTATGGCTACACCTTC.

The rearrangement uses TRBV2 and TRBJ1-1; D uncertain. The V and J ends lost 4 bases and 7 bases respectively, with 16 bases between them. Per germline, CDR1 SNHLY and CDR2 FYNNEI. This CDR3 is built from 14 residues. The CDR3 DNA reads TGTGCCAGCAGTGGAATCGTTGGAGGGAGTGAAGCTTTCTTT. Amino acid sequence: CASSGIVGGSEAFF.

This clone turned up a few times. V is TRBV7-9 and J is TRBJ2-7; TRBD1 might be the D (6 bases). The germline V gene has CDR1 SEHNR and CDR2 FQNEAQ (reference sequence). Trimming pared 1 base from V and 5 bases from J, leaving 12 bases between. The CDR3 runs to 14 residues. The CDR3 reads CASSLDRVVDEQYF. The DNA for the CDR3 is TGTGCCAGCAGCTTAGACAGGGTGGTCGACGAGCAGTACTTC.

The V call is TRBV29-1, the J call TRBJ2-7; D is uncertain. Germline lookup yields CDR1 SQVTM and CDR2 ANQGSEA. CDR3 length equals 11 residues. V was clipped by 5 bases and J by 2 bases, with 7 bases between them. CDR3 coding DNA: TGCAGCGTTCGTCTGGCCTACGAGCAGTACTTC. This translates into CSVRLAYEQYF.

This clone is a singleton in its sample. CDR3 in amino acids: CAISDGVDNEQFF. The CDR3 DNA is TGTGCCATCAGTGACGGAGTGGACAATGAGCAGTTCTTC. The chain combines TRBV10-3 with TRBJ2-1, with D unresolved. The V and J ends lost 3 bases and 5 bases respectively, with 8 bases between them. This CDR3 comprises 13 residues. From germline, CDR1 is ENHRY and CDR2 SYGVKD.

The chain employs TRBV2 and TRBJ2-3; possible D gene TRBD1, 6 bases. V gave up 5 bases and J gave up 6 bases, with 18 bases separating them. Germline CDR1 and CDR2: SNHLY and FYNNEI. This CDR3 has 15 amino acids. The CDR3 nucleotides are TGTGCCAGCAGTAGCGGTTCTATCCAGGGGGATACGCAGTATTTT. Translated: CASSSGSIQGDTQYF.

This clone was counted between two and nine times. The CDR3 nucleotides are TGTGCCAGCAGTTTGTCTCAGGATAATCAGCCCCAGCATTTT. As protein: CASSLSQDNQPQHF. V gene TRBV28 combines with J gene TRBJ1-5; D gene ambiguous. The CDR3 is made up of 14 amino acids. Germline V gene sequence: CDR1 MDHEN, CDR2 SYDVKM. The V and J ends lost 3 bases and 4 bases respectively, with 10 bases between them.

This clone was detected once. V gene TRBV27 combines with J gene TRBJ2-5; tentatively, D is TRBD1 or TRBD2 (5 bases each). This CDR3 spans 14 amino acids. Trimming took 3 bases from V and 7 from J, leaving 15 bases between them. Germline V gene data show CDR1 as MNHEY and CDR2 as SMNVEV (reference sequence). CDR3 bases: TGTGCCAGCAGTTTGGCGGCCACTGGGGGGACCCAGTACTTC. Protein: CASSLAATGGTQYF.

The V and J genes are TRBV6-1 and TRBJ1-4, with a weak D call TRBD1 (5 bases). Germline V lookup: CDR1 MNHNS, CDR2 SASEGT. With 4 bases removed from V and 17 bases from J, the gap between germline ends came to 20 bases. The CDR3 extends over 13 amino acids. The CDR3 protein is CASSAQVSTAFFF. The CDR3, as DNA: TGTGCCAGCAGTGCCCAAGTGTCGACAGCGTTCTTTTTT.

The rearrangement uses TRBV6-6 and TRBJ1-4; a possible D gene is TRBD1 (6 bases). This CDR3 is built from 15 residues. The germline gives CDR1 MNHNY, CDR2 SVGAGI (reference sequence). The V gene lost 0 bases and the J gene lost 8 bases, with 13 bases spanning the gap. The CDR3 region has the DNA TGTGCCAGCAGTTACTCGAAGGGGGTGGGGGAAAAACTGTTTTTT. Its protein product is CASSYSKGVGEKLFF.

The table lists this clone with a count of one. The V gene is TRBV5-1, the J gene TRBJ2-5; 7 positions agree with TRBD1. This CDR3 spans 14 amino acids. The junction had 4 bases not matched to a gene; V was cut back by 4 bases and J by 1 base. In germline, CDR1 is SGHRS, CDR2 YFSETQ. The CDR3 DNA follows: TGCGCCAGCAGCCCGGGACAGAGCCAAGAGACCCAGTACTTC. Translated, it gives CASSPGQSQETQYF.

This clone was detected only once. This chain uses TRBV16 with TRBJ2-7; D possibly corresponds to TRBD2 (6 bases). V lost 5 bases and J lost 4, with 24 bases in between. Germline loops: CDR1 KGHSY, CDR2 FQNENV. The CDR3 loop spans 17 amino acids. The CDR3 loop is CASSIRTPGLSLYEQYF. The CDR3 DNA reads as TGTGCCAGCAGCATTCGAACACCGGGACTTTCTCTATACGAGCAGTACTTC.

The J gene is TRBJ1-1, the V gene TRBV7-2, with 7 bases fitting TRBD1. V lost 4 bases and J lost 1; bases outside the gene matches: 6. This CDR3 has 15 amino acids. Germline V gene lookup returns CDR1 SGHTA and CDR2 FQGNSA. The CDR3 protein is CASSSTRTGNTEAFF. As DNA, the CDR3 is TGTGCCAGCAGCTCCACTCGGACAGGGAACACTGAAGCTTTCTTT.